These T cell receptor beta chains were read from a single sample in a study of cytomegalovirus exposure and HLA in healthy donors. TCRdb keeps only in-frame clones here, not all; method: immunoSEQ multiplex PCR. Among 60,000 to 85,000 clones listed, roughly 70% were seen once. Material: PBMCs. All receptors derive from a man in his sixties in good health and CMV-seropositive. CDR3s include the opening cysteine and the closing phenylalanine or tryptophan. The order of the fields is clone size, J gene, V gene, D gene, CDR3 protein, CDR3 DNA. A D gene is named only where the DNA matches it firmly. Clone size is not always given. Where it is, it says once, few, many or a class for expanded clones.

clone_size: .
j_call: TRBJ2-7
v_call: TRBV5-1
d_call: TRBD2
cdr3_aa: CASSWDYTSYEQYF
cdr3_nt: TGCGCCAGCAGCTGGGACTATACCTCCTACGAGCAGTACTTC

clone_size: few
j_call: TRBJ2-5
v_call: TRBV6-5
d_call: .
cdr3_aa: CASSYSLAGQETQYF
cdr3_nt: TGTGCCAGCAGTTACTCTCTCGCGGGCCAGGAGACCCAGTACTTC

clone_size: .
j_call: TRBJ2-7
v_call: TRBV4-2
d_call: TRBD1
cdr3_aa: CASSQDSGTGGPAYEQYF
cdr3_nt: TGTGCCAGCAGCCAAGACTCCGGGACAGGGGGCCCGGCCTACGAGCAGTACTTC

clone_size: .
j_call: TRBJ1-5
v_call: TRBV6-1
d_call: .
cdr3_aa: CASSPYRQNNQPQHF
cdr3_nt: TGTGCCAGCAGCCCCTACCGACAGAACAATCAGCCCCAGCATTTT

clone_size: .
j_call: TRBJ1-1
v_call: TRBV4-1
d_call: .
cdr3_aa: CASSQYSGNAEAFF
cdr3_nt: TGCGCCAGCAGCCAATATTCGGGGAACGCTGAAGCTTTCTTT

clone_size: .
j_call: TRBJ2-7
v_call: TRBV19
d_call: TRBD2
cdr3_aa: CATRERGGSLGSEQYF
cdr3_nt: TGTGCCACGAGGGAGAGGGGCGGGAGCTTAGGCTCCGAGCAGTACTTC

clone_size: .
j_call: TRBJ1-2
v_call: TRBV7-9
d_call: .
cdr3_aa: CSSARSNYGYTF
cdr3_nt: TGTTCCAGCGCCCGGAGTAACTATGGCTACACCTTC

clone_size: .
j_call: TRBJ1-4
v_call: TRBV4-1
d_call: TRBD1
cdr3_aa: CASSQEGTGGNEKLFF
cdr3_nt: TGCGCCAGCAGCCAAGAAGGTACAGGGGGGAATGAAAAACTGTTTTTT

clone_size: once
j_call: TRBJ2-7
v_call: TRBV11-2
d_call: .
cdr3_aa: CASSLYGGAGEQYF
cdr3_nt: TGTGCCAGCAGCTTATATGGGGGAGCGGGCGAGCAGTACTTC

clone_size: .
j_call: TRBJ2-5
v_call: TRBV7-2
d_call: TRBD1
cdr3_aa: CASSLAGGGETQYF
cdr3_nt: TGTGCCAGCAGCTTAGCAGGGGGCGGGGAGACCCAGTACTTC

clone_size: few
j_call: TRBJ2-1
v_call: TRBV11-2
d_call: TRBD2
cdr3_aa: CASSFGLAGLEQFF
cdr3_nt: TGTGCCAGCAGCTTCGGACTAGCGGGGTTGGAGCAGTTCTTC

clone_size: .
j_call: TRBJ2-7
v_call: TRBV2
d_call: .
cdr3_aa: CASCRTASSYEQYF
cdr3_nt: TGTGCCAGTTGCCGGACAGCGTCATCCTACGAGCAGTACTTC

clone_size: .
j_call: TRBJ2-1
v_call: TRBV27
d_call: TRBD2
cdr3_aa: CASSSPLVASGGAYNEQFF
cdr3_nt: TGTGCCAGCAGTTCCCCACTAGTTGCCAGCGGGGGGGCTTACAACGAGCAGTTCTTC

clone_size: .
j_call: TRBJ2-7
v_call: TRBV27
d_call: .
cdr3_aa: CASSFASAFNEQYF
cdr3_nt: TGTGCCAGCAGTTTTGCTAGTGCGTTTAACGAGCAGTACTTC

clone_size: once
j_call: TRBJ2-3
v_call: TRBV4-1
d_call: .
cdr3_aa: CASSQEPGITDTQYF
cdr3_nt: TGCGCCAGCAGCCAAGAGCCGGGAATTACAGATACGCAGTATTTT

clone_size: .
j_call: TRBJ1-3
v_call: TRBV5-5
d_call: .
cdr3_aa: CASSLGGPGNTIYF
cdr3_nt: TGTGCCAGCAGCTTGGGGGGGCCTGGAAACACCATATATTTT

clone_size: .
j_call: TRBJ2-1
v_call: TRBV5-1
d_call: .
cdr3_aa: CASSSGVLGNEQFF
cdr3_nt: TGCGCCAGCAGCTCAGGGGTTTTGGGGAATGAGCAGTTCTTC

clone_size: .
j_call: TRBJ2-1
v_call: TRBV7-2
d_call: .
cdr3_aa: CASSSRGTGHNEQFF
cdr3_nt: TGTGCCAGCAGCTCCCGCGGGACTGGACACAATGAGCAGTTCTTC

clone_size: .
j_call: TRBJ1-2
v_call: TRBV4-2
d_call: .
cdr3_aa: CASSPVGGYNYGYTF
cdr3_nt: TGTGCCAGCAGCCCGGTCGGGGGGTACAACTATGGCTACACCTTC

clone_size: .
j_call: TRBJ2-7
v_call: TRBV6-6
d_call: .
cdr3_aa: CASRPDSKYEQYF
cdr3_nt: TGTGCCAGCCGCCCAGACAGTAAATACGAGCAGTACTTC

clone_size: few
j_call: TRBJ1-5
v_call: TRBV6-1
d_call: TRBD1
cdr3_aa: CASSRQGAFTQPQHF
cdr3_nt: TGTGCCAGCAGTAGACAGGGGGCCTTTACCCAGCCCCAGCATTTT

clone_size: few
j_call: TRBJ2-5
v_call: TRBV5-1
d_call: .
cdr3_aa: CASSLRQDQETQYF
cdr3_nt: TGCGCCAGCAGCTTGAGACAGGACCAAGAGACCCAGTACTTC

clone_size: .
j_call: TRBJ2-7
v_call: TRBV5-1
d_call: .
cdr3_aa: CASSSKAGDFSYEQYF
cdr3_nt: TGCGCCAGCAGTAGTAAGGCAGGCGATTTCTCCTACGAGCAGTACTTC

clone_size: .
j_call: TRBJ1-1
v_call: TRBV7-8
d_call: .
cdr3_aa: CASSLARVSTEAFF
cdr3_nt: TGTGCCAGCAGCTTAGCGCGGGTTAGCACTGAAGCTTTCTTT

clone_size: .
j_call: TRBJ1-1
v_call: TRBV7-9
d_call: .
cdr3_aa: CASSSHGNTEAFF
cdr3_nt: TGTGCCAGCAGCTCACATGGGAACACTGAAGCTTTCTTT

clone_size: .
j_call: TRBJ1-2
v_call: TRBV7-2
d_call: TRBD1
cdr3_aa: CASSPWGQGNDYGYTF
cdr3_nt: TGTGCCAGCAGCCCGTGGGGACAGGGGAACGACTATGGCTACACCTTC

clone_size: .
j_call: TRBJ2-1
v_call: TRBV7-9
d_call: TRBD2
cdr3_aa: CSSSLGGIGGDEQFF
cdr3_nt: TGTTCCAGCAGCTTGGGGGGGATCGGCGGCGATGAGCAGTTCTTC

clone_size: .
j_call: TRBJ2-3
v_call: TRBV21-1
d_call: .
cdr3_aa: CASSKATGDRVSTDTQYF
cdr3_nt: TGTGCCAGCAGCAAAGCGACGGGGGACAGGGTGAGCACAGATACGCAGTATTTT

clone_size: .
j_call: TRBJ2-7
v_call: TRBV21-1
d_call: .
cdr3_aa: CASSRWAATEQYF
cdr3_nt: TGTGCCAGCAGCCGCTGGGCAGCTACCGAGCAGTACTTC

clone_size: few
j_call: TRBJ2-7
v_call: TRBV2
d_call: .
cdr3_aa: CASSPGWEQYF
cdr3_nt: TGTGCCAGCAGTCCAGGGTGGGAGCAGTACTTC

clone_size: once
j_call: TRBJ2-7
v_call: TRBV7-9
d_call: TRBD1
cdr3_aa: CSSSLPPGQGAVYEQYF
cdr3_nt: TGTTCCAGCAGCTTACCCCCGGGTCAGGGGGCTGTCTACGAGCAGTACTTC

clone_size: few
j_call: TRBJ1-1
v_call: TRBV5-1
d_call: TRBD1
cdr3_aa: CASSLPFGQGGVNTEAFF
cdr3_nt: TGCGCCAGCAGCTTGCCCTTCGGACAGGGTGGAGTGAACACTGAAGCTTTCTTT

clone_size: .
j_call: TRBJ1-5
v_call: TRBV6-6
d_call: TRBD1
cdr3_aa: CASADTDRFSNQPQHF
cdr3_nt: TGTGCCAGCGCCGACACGGACAGGTTTAGCAATCAGCCCCAGCATTTT

clone_size: .
j_call: TRBJ2-7
v_call: TRBV27
d_call: .
cdr3_aa: CASTSTAGILSYEQYF
cdr3_nt: TGTGCCAGCACCTCTACCGCGGGTATCCTCTCCTACGAGCAGTACTTC

clone_size: .
j_call: TRBJ1-1
v_call: TRBV7-8
d_call: .
cdr3_aa: CASSLGGMQSRGAFF
cdr3_nt: TGTGCCAGCAGCTTAGGTGGCATGCAGTCCCGAGGTGCTTTCTTT

clone_size: .
j_call: TRBJ2-1
v_call: TRBV30
d_call: TRBD2
cdr3_aa: CAWGLAGYTYNEQFF
cdr3_nt: TGTGCCTGGGGACTAGCGGGTTACACCTACAATGAGCAGTTCTTC

clone_size: .
j_call: TRBJ2-5
v_call: TRBV12-5
d_call: TRBD2
cdr3_aa: CASGRTPWTSGETQYF
cdr3_nt: TGTGCTAGTGGGCGGACCCCGTGGACTAGCGGGGAGACCCAGTACTTC

clone_size: .
j_call: TRBJ1-5
v_call: TRBV11-3
d_call: .
cdr3_aa: CASPCRYSRKGNQPQHF
cdr3_nt: TGTGCCAGCCCCTGCCGTTACTCGAGGAAAGGCAATCAGCCCCAGCATTTT

clone_size: .
j_call: TRBJ1-5
v_call: TRBV7-2
d_call: TRBD1
cdr3_aa: CASSPDAGQGKPAQHF
cdr3_nt: TGTGCCAGCAGCCCGGACGCGGGACAGGGGAAACCGGCCCAGCATTTT

clone_size: .
j_call: TRBJ1-1
v_call: TRBV18
d_call: .
cdr3_aa: CASSPDNYEAFF
cdr3_nt: TGTGCCAGCTCACCCGACAATTATGAAGCTTTCTTT

clone_size: .
j_call: TRBJ2-7
v_call: TRBV19
d_call: .
cdr3_aa: CASSPGVGSYEQYF
cdr3_nt: TGTGCCAGTAGTCCCGGGGTTGGCTCCTACGAGCAGTACTTC

clone_size: .
j_call: TRBJ2-2
v_call: TRBV2
d_call: TRBD1
cdr3_aa: CASSEGTGLDGELFF
cdr3_nt: TGTGCCAGCAGTGAAGGGACAGGGCTCGACGGGGAGCTGTTTTTT

clone_size: .
j_call: TRBJ1-1
v_call: TRBV9
d_call: TRBD1
cdr3_aa: CASSVGGTGGLVAFF
cdr3_nt: TGTGCCAGCAGCGTAGGAGGGACAGGGGGCTTGGTAGCTTTCTTT

clone_size: .
j_call: TRBJ2-1
v_call: TRBV5-6
d_call: TRBD2
cdr3_aa: CASSPNLGLAYNEQFF
cdr3_nt: TGTGCCAGCAGCCCCAACCTGGGACTAGCTTACAATGAGCAGTTCTTC

clone_size: .
j_call: TRBJ2-1
v_call: TRBV2
d_call: .
cdr3_aa: CASSAPSVNEQFF
cdr3_nt: TGTGCCAGCAGTGCTCCTAGCGTCAATGAGCAGTTCTTC

clone_size: .
j_call: TRBJ2-7
v_call: TRBV7-9
d_call: .
cdr3_aa: CASSPRLVDSYEQYF
cdr3_nt: TGTGCCAGCAGCCCACGACTAGTGGATAGCTACGAGCAGTACTTC

clone_size: .
j_call: TRBJ1-1
v_call: TRBV7-6
d_call: TRBD1
cdr3_aa: CASSFGTGCGAFF
cdr3_nt: TGTGCCAGCAGCTTCGGGACAGGGTGTGGAGCTTTCTTT

clone_size: .
j_call: TRBJ2-2
v_call: TRBV4-2
d_call: TRBD2
cdr3_aa: CASRRGGPNTGELFF
cdr3_nt: TGTGCCAGCAGACGGGGGGGACCGAACACCGGGGAGCTGTTTTTT

clone_size: .
j_call: TRBJ2-5
v_call: TRBV27
d_call: .
cdr3_aa: CASSTGLSETQYF
cdr3_nt: TGTGCCAGCAGTACAGGTCTCAGTGAGACCCAGTACTTC

clone_size: few
j_call: TRBJ2-7
v_call: TRBV9
d_call: .
cdr3_aa: CASSPSWRTYEQYF
cdr3_nt: TGTGCCAGCAGCCCTTCCTGGAGAACCTACGAGCAGTACTTC

clone_size: .
j_call: TRBJ2-3
v_call: TRBV5-1
d_call: .
cdr3_aa: CASSLQTTYISTDTQYF
cdr3_nt: TGCGCCAGCAGCTTACAAACTACATACATTAGTACAGATACGCAGTATTTT

clone_size: .
j_call: TRBJ2-7
v_call: TRBV4-3
d_call: .
cdr3_aa: CASSQGARSGEQYF
cdr3_nt: TGCGCCAGCAGCCAGGGGGCAAGGTCGGGGGAGCAGTACTTC

clone_size: .
j_call: TRBJ1-1
v_call: TRBV28
d_call: .
cdr3_aa: CASTSRGGGFGAFF
cdr3_nt: TGTGCCAGCACATCACGCGGGGGGGGTTTTGGAGCTTTCTTT

clone_size: .
j_call: TRBJ2-3
v_call: TRBV27
d_call: TRBD2
cdr3_aa: CASSLYSGGTDTQYF
cdr3_nt: TGTGCCAGCAGTTTATATAGCGGGGGCACAGATACGCAGTATTTT

clone_size: once
j_call: TRBJ1-1
v_call: TRBV19
d_call: .
cdr3_aa: CASSIVRNTEAFF
cdr3_nt: TGTGCCAGTAGTATAGTCAGGAACACTGAAGCTTTCTTT

clone_size: few
j_call: TRBJ1-2
v_call: TRBV20-1
d_call: .
cdr3_aa: CRVHANYGYTF
cdr3_nt: TGCAGAGTACACGCTAACTATGGCTACACCTTC